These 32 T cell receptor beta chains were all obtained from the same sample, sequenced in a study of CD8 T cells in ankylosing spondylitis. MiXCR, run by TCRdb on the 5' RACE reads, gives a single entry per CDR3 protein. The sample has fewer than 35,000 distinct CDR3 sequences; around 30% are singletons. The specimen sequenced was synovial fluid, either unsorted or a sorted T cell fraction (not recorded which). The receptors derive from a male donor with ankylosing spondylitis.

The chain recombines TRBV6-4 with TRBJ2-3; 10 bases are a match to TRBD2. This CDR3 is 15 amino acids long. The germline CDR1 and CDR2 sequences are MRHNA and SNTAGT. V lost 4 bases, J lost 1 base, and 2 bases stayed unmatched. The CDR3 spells CASSAGTSGTDTQYF. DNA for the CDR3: TGTGCCAGCAGTGCCGGGACTAGCGGCACAGATACGCAGTATTTT.

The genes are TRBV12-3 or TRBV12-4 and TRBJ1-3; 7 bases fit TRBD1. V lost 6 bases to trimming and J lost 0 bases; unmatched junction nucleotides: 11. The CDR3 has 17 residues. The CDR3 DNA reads TGTGCCAGCAGGCCAGACAGGGCCCTATGCTCTGGAAACACCATATATTTT. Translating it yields CASRPDRALCSGNTIYF.

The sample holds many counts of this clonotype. CDR3 coding DNA: TGTGCCAGCAGTTATATGGGTGAAAAACTGTTTTTT. Translation gives CASSYMGEKLFF. The chain is built from TRBV6-6 and TRBJ1-4; D is unclear. Germline V gene data show CDR1 as MNHNY and CDR2 as SVGAGI (reference sequence). This CDR3 contains 12 residues. V dropped 3 bases and J dropped 7 bases, with 6 bases sitting between them.

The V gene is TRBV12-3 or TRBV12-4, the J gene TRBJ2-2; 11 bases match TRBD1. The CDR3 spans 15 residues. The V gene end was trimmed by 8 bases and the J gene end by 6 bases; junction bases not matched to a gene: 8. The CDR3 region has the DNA TGTGCCAGCGCCTCAAGGACAGGGGGCGCCGGGGAGCTGTTTTTT. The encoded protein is CASASRTGGAGELFF.

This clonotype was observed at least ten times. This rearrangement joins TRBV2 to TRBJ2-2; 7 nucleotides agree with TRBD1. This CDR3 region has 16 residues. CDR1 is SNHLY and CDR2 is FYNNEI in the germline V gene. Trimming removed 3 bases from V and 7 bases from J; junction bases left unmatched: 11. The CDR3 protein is CASSDPDRVRGGELFF. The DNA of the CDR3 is TGTGCCAGCAGTGACCCCGACAGGGTACGGGGCGGGGAGCTGTTTTTT.

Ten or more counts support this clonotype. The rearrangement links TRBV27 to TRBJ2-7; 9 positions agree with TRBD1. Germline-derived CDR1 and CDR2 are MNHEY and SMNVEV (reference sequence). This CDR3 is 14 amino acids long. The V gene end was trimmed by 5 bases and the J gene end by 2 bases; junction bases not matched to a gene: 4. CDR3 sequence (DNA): TGTGCCAGCAGTCCACAGGGGGCAACCTACGAGCAGTACGTC. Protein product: CASSPQGATYEQYV.

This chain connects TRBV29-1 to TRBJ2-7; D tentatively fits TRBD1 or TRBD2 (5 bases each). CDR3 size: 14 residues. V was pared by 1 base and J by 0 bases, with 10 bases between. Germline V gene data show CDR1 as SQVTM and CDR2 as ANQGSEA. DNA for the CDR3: TGCAGCGTTGAAGGGGACGGAAGCTCCTACGAGCAGTACTTC. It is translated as CSVEGDGSSYEQYF.

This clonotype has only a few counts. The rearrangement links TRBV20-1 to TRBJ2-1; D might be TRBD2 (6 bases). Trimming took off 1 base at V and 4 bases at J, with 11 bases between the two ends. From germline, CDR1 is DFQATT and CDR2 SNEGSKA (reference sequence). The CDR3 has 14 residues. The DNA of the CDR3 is TGCAGTGCTAGAGCTCCTCGGGAGTACAATGAGCAGTTCTTC. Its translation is CSARAPREYNEQFF.

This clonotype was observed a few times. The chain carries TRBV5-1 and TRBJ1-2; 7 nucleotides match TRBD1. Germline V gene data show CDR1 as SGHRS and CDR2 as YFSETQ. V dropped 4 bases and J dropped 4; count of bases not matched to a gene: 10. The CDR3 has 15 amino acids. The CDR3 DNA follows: TGCGCCAGCAGCCTTCGACAGGGTGTTAGCTATGGCTACACCTTC. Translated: CASSLRQGVSYGYTF.

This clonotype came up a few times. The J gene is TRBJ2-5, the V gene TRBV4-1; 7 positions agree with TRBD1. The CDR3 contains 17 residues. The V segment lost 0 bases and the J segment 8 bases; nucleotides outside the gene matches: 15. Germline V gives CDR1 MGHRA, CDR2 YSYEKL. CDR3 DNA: TGCGCCAGCAGCCAAGATCCCTACAGGGGCCCCCTTTCCACCCAGTACTTC. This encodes CASSQDPYRGPLSTQYF.

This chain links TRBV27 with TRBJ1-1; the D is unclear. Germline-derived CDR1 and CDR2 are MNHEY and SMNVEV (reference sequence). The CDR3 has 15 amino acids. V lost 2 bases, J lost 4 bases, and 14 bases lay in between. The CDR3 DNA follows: TGTGCCAGCAGTTTAGGGGTTCTGGGTAGCACTGAAGCTTTCTTT. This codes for CASSLGVLGSTEAFF.

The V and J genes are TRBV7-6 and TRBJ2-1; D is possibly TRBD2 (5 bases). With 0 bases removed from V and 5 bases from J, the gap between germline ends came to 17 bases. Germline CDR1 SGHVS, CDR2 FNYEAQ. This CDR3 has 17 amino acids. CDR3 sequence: CASSLAPTRRLDNEQFF. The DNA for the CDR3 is TGTGCCAGCAGCTTAGCCCCTACTAGGAGGTTGGACAATGAGCAGTTCTTC.

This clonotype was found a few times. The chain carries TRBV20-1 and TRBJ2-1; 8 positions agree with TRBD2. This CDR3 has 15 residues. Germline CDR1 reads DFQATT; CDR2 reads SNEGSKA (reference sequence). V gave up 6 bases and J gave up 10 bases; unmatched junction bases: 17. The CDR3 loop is CSAHGPPGGLEEQFF. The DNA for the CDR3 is TGCAGTGCCCATGGTCCTCCGGGAGGGCTGGAAGAGCAGTTCTTC.

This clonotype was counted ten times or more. The CDR3 bases are TGTGCCAGCACCCCGATGGGGAGAAGCAATCAGCCCCAGCATTTT. It is translated as CASTPMGRSNQPQHF. The chain has TRBV6-6 and TRBJ1-5, with no clear D. This CDR3 is 15 amino acids long. V gave up 7 bases and J gave up 1 base, with 14 bases separating them. The germline V gene encodes CDR1 MNHNY and CDR2 SVGAGI (reference sequence).

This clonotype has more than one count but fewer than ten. The CDR3 sequence: CASSSLGTAYGYTF. The CDR3 nucleotides read TGTGCCAGCAGCTCCCTGGGGACTGCCTACGGCTACACCTTC. V is TRBV11-2 and J is TRBJ1-2; TRBD1 is a possible D gene (5 bases). Trimming removed 4 bases from V and 8 bases from J, with 17 bases in between. Germline CDR1 SGHAT, CDR2 FQNNGV. The CDR3 is made up of 14 amino acids.

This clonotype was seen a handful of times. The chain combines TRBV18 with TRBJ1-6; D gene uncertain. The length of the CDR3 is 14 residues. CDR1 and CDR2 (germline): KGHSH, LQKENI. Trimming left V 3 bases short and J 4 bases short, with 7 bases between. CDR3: CASSPRQYNSPLHF. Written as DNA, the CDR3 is TGTGCCAGCTCACCCCGACAATATAATTCACCCCTCCACTTT.

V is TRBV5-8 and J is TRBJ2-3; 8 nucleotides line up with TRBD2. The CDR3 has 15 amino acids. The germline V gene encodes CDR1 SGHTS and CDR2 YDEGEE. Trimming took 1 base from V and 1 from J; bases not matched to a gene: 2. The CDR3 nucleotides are TGTGCCAGCAGCTTGCAACTAGCGGGCACAGATACGCAGTATTTT. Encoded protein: CASSLQLAGTDTQYF.

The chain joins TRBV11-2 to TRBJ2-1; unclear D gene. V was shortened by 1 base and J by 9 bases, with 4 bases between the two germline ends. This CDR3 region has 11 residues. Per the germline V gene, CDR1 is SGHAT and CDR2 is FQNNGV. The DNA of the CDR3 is TGTGCCAGCAGCTTAGCGGGTGAGCAGTTCTTC. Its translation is CASSLAGEQFF.

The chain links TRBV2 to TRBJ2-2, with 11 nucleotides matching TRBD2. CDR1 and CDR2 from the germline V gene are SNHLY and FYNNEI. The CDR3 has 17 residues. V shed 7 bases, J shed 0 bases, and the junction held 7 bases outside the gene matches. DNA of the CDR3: TGTGCCAGCAACGTTGGACTAGCGGGCGCGAACACCGGGGAGCTGTTTTTT. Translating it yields CASNVGLAGANTGELFF.

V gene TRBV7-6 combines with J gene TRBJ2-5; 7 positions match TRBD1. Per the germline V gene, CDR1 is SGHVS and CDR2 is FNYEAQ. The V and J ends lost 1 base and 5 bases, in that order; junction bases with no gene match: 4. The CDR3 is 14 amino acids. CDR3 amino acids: CASSLGGGHETQYF. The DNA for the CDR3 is TGTGCCAGCAGCTTAGGAGGGGGCCACGAGACCCAGTACTTC.

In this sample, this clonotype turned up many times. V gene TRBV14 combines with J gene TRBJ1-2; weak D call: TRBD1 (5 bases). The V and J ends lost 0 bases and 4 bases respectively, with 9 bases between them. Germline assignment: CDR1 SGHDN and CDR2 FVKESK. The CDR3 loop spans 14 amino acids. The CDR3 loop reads CASSQEGQVYGYTF. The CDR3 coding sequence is TGTGCCAGCAGCCAAGAGGGGCAGGTCTATGGCTACACCTTC.

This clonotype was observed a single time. In DNA form, the CDR3 reads TGTGCCAGCAGCTCAAGGGGACAGTTCTACGAGCAGTACTTC. This codes for CASSSRGQFYEQYF. This chain connects TRBV13 to TRBJ2-7, with TRBD1 identical over 7 bases. Germline loops: CDR1 PRHDT, CDR2 FYEKMQ (reference sequence). The length of the CDR3 is 14 residues. Trimming cost V 4 bases and J 3 bases; bases outside gene matches: 6.

Here the CDR3 reads CATTGTGETGELFF. The CDR3 coding sequence is TGTGCCACAACCGGGACAGGGGAGACCGGGGAGCTGTTTTTT. The chain couples TRBV24-1 to TRBJ2-2; TRBD1 agrees at 10 bases. Germline assignment: CDR1 KGHDR and CDR2 SFDVKD. The CDR3 contains 14 residues. V shed 10 bases and J 5 bases; nucleotides not matched to a gene: 6.

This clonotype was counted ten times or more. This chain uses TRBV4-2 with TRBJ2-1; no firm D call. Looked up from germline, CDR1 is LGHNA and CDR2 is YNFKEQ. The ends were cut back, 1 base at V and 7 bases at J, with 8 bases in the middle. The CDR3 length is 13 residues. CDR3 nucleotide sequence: TGTGCCAGCAGCCAAGCGTCCCTGAATGAGCAGTTCTTC. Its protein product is CASSQASLNEQFF.

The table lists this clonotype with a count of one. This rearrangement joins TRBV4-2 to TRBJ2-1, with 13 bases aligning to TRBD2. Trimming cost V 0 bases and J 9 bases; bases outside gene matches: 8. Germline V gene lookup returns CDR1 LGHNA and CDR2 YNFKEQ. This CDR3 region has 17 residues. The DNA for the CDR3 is TGTGCCAGCAGCCAAGAACTAGCGGGAGGGGAGGTCAGTGAGCAGTTCTTC. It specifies CASSQELAGGEVSEQFF.

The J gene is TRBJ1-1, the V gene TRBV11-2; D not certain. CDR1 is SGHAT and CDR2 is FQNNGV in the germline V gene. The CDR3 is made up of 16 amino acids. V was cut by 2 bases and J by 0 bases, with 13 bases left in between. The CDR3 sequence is CASSLHMRTLNTEAFF. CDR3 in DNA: TGTGCCAGCAGCTTACACATGCGGACCCTGAACACTGAAGCTTTCTTT.

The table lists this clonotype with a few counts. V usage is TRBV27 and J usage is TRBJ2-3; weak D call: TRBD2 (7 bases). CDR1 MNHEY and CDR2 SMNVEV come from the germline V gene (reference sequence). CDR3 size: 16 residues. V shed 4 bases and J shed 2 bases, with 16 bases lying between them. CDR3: CASSSRGGGDTDTQYF. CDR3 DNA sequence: TGTGCCAGCAGTTCAAGGGGGGGAGGGGACACAGATACGCAGTATTTT.

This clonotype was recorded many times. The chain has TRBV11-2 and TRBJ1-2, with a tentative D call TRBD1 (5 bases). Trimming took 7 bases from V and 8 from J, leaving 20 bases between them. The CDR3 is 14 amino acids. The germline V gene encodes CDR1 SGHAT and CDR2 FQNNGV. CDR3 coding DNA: TGTGCCAGCACCTTCGACAGTCCGGGAGGCGGCTACACCTTC. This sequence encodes CASTFDSPGGGYTF.

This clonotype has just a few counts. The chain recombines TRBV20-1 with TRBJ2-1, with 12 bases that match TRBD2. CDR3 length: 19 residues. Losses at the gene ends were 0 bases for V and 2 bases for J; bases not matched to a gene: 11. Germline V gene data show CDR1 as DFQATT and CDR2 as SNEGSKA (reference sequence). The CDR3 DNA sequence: TGCAGTGCTAGAGACCAGACTAGCGGGAGCCCTTTTGCCTACAATGAGCAGTTCTTC. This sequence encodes CSARDQTSGSPFAYNEQFF.

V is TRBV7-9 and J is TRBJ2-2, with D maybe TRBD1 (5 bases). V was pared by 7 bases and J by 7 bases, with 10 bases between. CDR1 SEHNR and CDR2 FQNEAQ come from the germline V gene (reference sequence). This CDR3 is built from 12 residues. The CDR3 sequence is CASTREVGELFF. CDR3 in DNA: TGTGCCAGCACCAGGGAAGTCGGGGAGCTGTTTTTT.

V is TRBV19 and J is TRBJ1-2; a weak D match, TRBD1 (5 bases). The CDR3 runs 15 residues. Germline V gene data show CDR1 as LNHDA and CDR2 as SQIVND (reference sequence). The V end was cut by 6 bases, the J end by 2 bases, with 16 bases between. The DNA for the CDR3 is TGTGCCAGTAGATGGAATGACAGTCCGAACTATGGCTACACCTTC. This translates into CASRWNDSPNYGYTF.

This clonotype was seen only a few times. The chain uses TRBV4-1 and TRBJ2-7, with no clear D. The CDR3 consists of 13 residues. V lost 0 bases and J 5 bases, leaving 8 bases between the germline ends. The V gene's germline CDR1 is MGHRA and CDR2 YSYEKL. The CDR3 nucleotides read TGCGCCAGCAGCCAAGATCCCGGCCACGAGCAGTACTTC. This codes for CASSQDPGHEQYF.